This is a list of T cell receptor beta chains from one sample in a study of T cells in Graves' hyperthyroidism and ophthalmopathy. TCRdb itself ran the multiplex PCR reads through MiXCR, one entry per CDR3 protein. The sample lists a few hundred thousand distinct CDR3 sequences, about 43% seen once, with around 8% in the top ten. Sequenced material: peripheral blood or thyroid tissue (not recorded which). All receptors derive from a woman between 18 and 30 years old with Graves' hyperthyroidism. The CDR3 runs from the conserved cysteine through the conserved F or W. Fields, in order: D gene, V gene, J gene, clone size, CDR3 DNA, CDR3 protein. The D gene is left open where the match is weak. Size tells how often a clone was seen (once, few, many) or the class of an expanded clone, and some rows leave it out.

TRBD2,TRBV5-4,TRBJ2-2,-,TGTGCCAGCAGCGCCGGGACTAGCGGCTTATTGGCCGGGGAGCTGTTTTTT,CASSAGTSGLLAGELFF
-,TRBV7-3,TRBJ1-5,-,TGTGCCAGCAGCTTAACGGCGGGACAAAGCAATCAGCCCCAGCATTTT,CASSLTAGQSNQPQHF
TRBD2,TRBV7-3,TRBJ2-5,-,TGTGCCAGCAGCCCTGACACCGGGGGGTGGCAAGAGACCCAGTACTTC,CASSPDTGGWQETQYF
-,TRBV7-9,TRBJ1-5,many,TGTGCCAGCAGCGGGGGGGTTCAGCCCCAGCATTTT,CASSGGVQPQHF
-,TRBV7-9,TRBJ2-7,-,TGTGCCAACAGCTTACAAGGTTACGAGCAGTACTTC,CANSLQGYEQYF
TRBD2,TRBV7-2,TRBJ2-5,many,TGTGCCAGCAGCAAGGGACTAGCTGAGGAGACCCAGTACTTC,CASSKGLAEETQYF
-,TRBV28,TRBJ1-1,many,TGTGCCAGCACCCTACAGGGAGTTACTGAAGCTTTCTTT,CASTLQGVTEAFF
TRBD1,TRBV9,TRBJ1-2,-,TGTGCCAGCAGCTGGAGAGCCGAGACAGGGAGCGGCTACACCTTC,CASSWRAETGSGYTF
-,TRBV7-2,TRBJ2-6,-,TGTGCCAGCAGCGAGGACAGTGGGGCCAACGTCCTGACTTTC,CASSEDSGANVLTF
TRBD1,TRBV4-1,TRBJ1-2,many,TGCGCCAGCAGCCAAGGGACAGGAGATAACTATGGCTACACCTTC,CASSQGTGDNYGYTF
-,TRBV15,TRBJ1-2,many,TGTGCCACCAGCAGTAGGGTGAACTATGGCTACACCTTC,CATSSRVNYGYTF
-,TRBV5-1,TRBJ2-7,-,TGCGCCAGCAGCTTGGAAGGGTGGATCTACGGGCAGTACTTC,CASSLEGWIYGQYF
TRBD2,TRBV15,TRBJ2-7,many,TGTGCCACCAGCAGTCGGACTAGCGGTGATCGACGTGGCTACGAGCAGTACTTC,CATSSRTSGDRRGYEQYF
-,TRBV6-6,TRBJ1-5,many,TGTGCCAGCAGCCTTAACACCGGCAATCAGCCCCAGCATTTT,CASSLNTGNQPQHF
-,TRBV9,TRBJ1-2,many,TGTGCCAGCAGCTTCTCTCCAGGGGTGTTGGGCTACACCTTC,CASSFSPGVLGYTF
TRBD1,TRBV29-1,TRBJ1-1,-,TGCAGTTACTGGCCGGGACAGAATTTGAACACTGAAGCTTTCTTT,CSYWPGQNLNTEAFF
-,TRBV12-3/TRBV12-4,TRBJ1-5,-,TGTGCCAGCAGTACAGGGAAAGAGACCCAGCATTTT,CASSTGKETQHF
-,TRBV20-1,TRBJ2-5,once,TGCAGTGCTAGAGTCGCAGGGGACTGGGAGACCCAGTACTTC,CSARVAGDWETQYF
TRBD1,TRBV7-9,TRBJ1-5,many,TGTGCCAGCAGCCCTGCAGGGGGCGGGCAGCCCCAGCATTTT,CASSPAGGGQPQHF
-,TRBV5-1,TRBJ2-3,-,TGCGCCAGCAGCTGGGACTTCCCTAGCACAGATACGCAGTATTTT,CASSWDFPSTDTQYF
-,TRBV6-5,TRBJ2-2,-,TGTGCCAGCAGTGGCAGGGGGCTGTTTTTT,CASSGRGLFF
TRBD1,TRBV24-1,TRBJ1-5,-,TGTGCCGCCGGTGAGACAGGGCTTAGCAATCAGCCCCAGCATTTT,CAAGETGLSNQPQHF
-,TRBV7-3,TRBJ2-1,-,TGTGCCAGCAGCTTAGTATCCGGGGGAAACAATGAGCAGTTCTTC,CASSLVSGGNNEQFF
-,TRBV14,TRBJ2-7,many,TGTGCCAGCAGCCTTACGGGGAGGCCGGACTCCTACGAGCAGTACTTC,CASSLTGRPDSYEQYF
-,TRBV7-2,TRBJ1-6,few,TGTGCCAGCAGCGGCCCCAGGGATCTTGCCCTCCACTTT,CASSGPRDLALHF
-,TRBV20-1,TRBJ1-3,once,TGCAGTGCTAGCGGGGAGGCTGGAAACACCATATATTTT,CSASGEAGNTIYF
-,TRBV2,TRBJ1-4,many,TGTGCCAGCAGTGAAGTTGGTTTCACTAATGAAAAACTGTTTTTT,CASSEVGFTNEKLFF
-,TRBV15,TRBJ1-2,-,TGTGCCACCAGCTCCCCAACCGGGGGACTAGCATTC,CATSSPTGGLAF